The 18 T cell receptor beta chains below all came from one sample that was sequenced in a study of blood T cell repertoires in COVID-19. Sequencing used immunoSEQ multiplex PCR; TCRdb keeps in-frame clones, though not all of them. The data hold some 210,000 clones, with approximately 90% observed a single time. Material for sequencing was peripheral blood. Every receptor here comes from a man aged 60-69 years with COVID-19, enrolled during active disease.

CDR3 sequence: CASSPRQGPSYEQYF. The DNA of the CDR3 is TGTGCCAGCAGCCCTCGGCAGGGGCCATCCTACGAGCAGTACTTC. The rearrangement uses TRBV5-4 and TRBJ2-7; D possibly corresponds to TRBD1 (6 bases). V lost 4 bases, J lost 1 base, and 15 bases lay in between. This CDR3 contains 15 residues. Germline V lookup: CDR1 SGHNT, CDR2 YYREEE (reference sequence).

The chain carries TRBV21-1 and TRBJ2-1; no DNA check was done on the table's D call, TRBD2. TRBV21-1 is labeled a pseudogene. The CDR3 covers 17 residues. Written as DNA, the CDR3 is TGTGCCAGCAGCGCCCCGGGACTAGCGGGGGGCGACAATGAGCAGTTCTTC. This gives the protein CASSAPGLAGGDNEQFF.

The J gene is TRBJ1-2, the V gene TRBV6-5; 10 bases are shared with TRBD1. The CDR3 totals 14 residues. The germline CDR1 and CDR2 sequences are MNHEY and SVGAGI. The ends lost 5 bases at V and 2 bases at J; junction bases unmatched: 2. CDR3 residues: CASSKTGGNYGYTF. The CDR3 nucleotides read TGTGCCAGCAGTAAGACAGGGGGCAACTATGGCTACACCTTC.

V usage is TRBV29-1 and J usage is TRBJ2-3, with a tentative D call TRBD1 (6 bases). This CDR3 has 12 amino acids. Looked up from germline, CDR1 is SQVTM and CDR2 is ANQGSEA. Trimming took off 8 bases at V and 1 base at J, with 10 bases between the two ends. CDR3 loop: CSYRQGTDTQYF. The DNA of the CDR3 is TGCAGCTACAGACAGGGCACAGATACGCAGTATTTT.

This chain joins TRBV6-4 and TRBJ2-2; D is possibly TRBD1 (6 bases). Germline V gene data show CDR1 as MRHNA and CDR2 as SNTAGT. The V end lost 2 bases, the J end lost 4 bases, and 8 bases lay between the germline ends. The CDR3 is 14 residues long. CDR3 bases: TGTGCCAGCAGTGACCAAGGGGGCACCGGGGAGCTGTTTTTT. It is translated as CASSDQGGTGELFF.

The CDR3: CASSQKREGQYF. As DNA, the CDR3 is TGTGCCAGCAGCCAGAAGCGGGAGGGGCAGTATTTT. This chain joins TRBV4-2 and TRBJ2-3, with 10 bases that match TRBD2. Germline loops: CDR1 LGHNA, CDR2 YNFKEQ. This CDR3 contains 12 residues. Trimming removed 3 bases from V and 11 bases from J; junction bases left unmatched: 2.

This sequence joins TRBV2 and TRBJ2-6, with unresolved D. The CDR3 totals 14 residues. Germline V gives CDR1 SNHLY, CDR2 FYNNEI. V was cut by 8 bases and J by 0 bases, with 8 bases left in between. DNA of the CDR3: TGTGCCAGCGCCCGGTACTCTGGGGCCAACGTCCTGACTTTC. It specifies CASARYSGANVLTF.

V usage is TRBV7-9 and J usage is TRBJ2-2; D is unclear. The CDR3 consists of 14 residues. V was shortened by 5 bases and J by 6 bases, with 13 bases between the two germline ends. Germline V gives CDR1 SEHNR, CDR2 FQNEAQ (reference sequence). The DNA for the CDR3 is TGTGCCAGCAGCCTACCCCGATTCCCCGGGGAGCTGTTTTTT. This gives the protein CASSLPRFPGELFF.

The rearrangement joins TRBV5-3 to TRBJ2-7, with 9 bases lining up with TRBD2. Being an ORF, TRBV5-3 has a function that is uncertain. The V segment lost 8 bases and the J segment 5 bases; nucleotides outside the gene matches: 14. This CDR3 contains 15 residues. CDR3 bases: TGTGCCAGGGGCGCACCGGGACTAGCAGTAAACGAGCAGTACTTC. Protein product: CARGAPGLAVNEQYF.

V and J are TRBV5-1 and TRBJ2-3; 9 nucleotides line up with TRBD2. Trimming cost V 0 bases and J 3 bases; bases outside gene matches: 8. The CDR3 contains 17 residues. CDR1 and CDR2 (germline): SGHRS, YFSETQ. Written as DNA, the CDR3 is TGCGCCAGCAGCTTGGCCAGGGCTAGCGGGGAAACAGATACGCAGTATTTT. It specifies CASSLARASGETDTQYF. The variable domain in full, with the rest retrieved from reference TRBV5-1 and TRBJ2-3, is KAGVTQTPRYLIKTRGQQVTLSCSPISGHRSVSWYQQTPGQGLQFLFEYFSETQRNKGNFPGRFSGRQFSNSRSEMNVSTLELGDSALYLCASSLARASGETDTQYFGPGTRLTVL.

The CDR3, as DNA: TGCGCCAGCAGCTTGCTTAATTCCGGGGAGCTGTTTTTT. This gives the protein CASSLLNSGELFF. The chain is built from TRBV5-1 and TRBJ2-2; D unresolved. V dropped 1 base and J dropped 6 bases, with 7 bases sitting between them. The CDR3 has 13 amino acids. CDR1 is SGHRS, CDR2 YFSETQ, per germline.

The genes are TRBV9 and TRBJ1-1; no clear D gene. Between the trimmed V and J ends, which lost 0 bases and 7 bases, there was a span of 19 bases. The CDR3 runs to 16 residues. Germline V CDR1 and CDR2: SGDLS, YYNGEE. This CDR3 is CASSVGEPDQSDEAFF. The CDR3 DNA follows: TGTGCCAGCAGCGTAGGGGAGCCCGACCAATCGGATGAAGCTTTCTTT.

V and J are TRBV2 and TRBJ2-2; TRBD2 might be the D (6 bases). CDR1 is SNHLY, CDR2 FYNNEI, per germline. V was shortened by 7 bases and J by 7 bases, with 19 bases between the two germline ends. The CDR3 has 15 amino acids. CDR3 region: CASKVSGSGGGELFF. The CDR3 DNA sequence: TGTGCCAGCAAGGTTAGCGGTTCCGGTGGCGGGGAGCTGTTTTTT.

In this sample, this clone turned up once. The J gene is TRBJ1-2, the V gene TRBV28; TRBD1 aligns across 8 bases. The CDR3 is 15 amino acids. V lost 2 bases, J lost 8 bases, and 10 bases stayed unmatched. CDR1 and CDR2 from the germline V gene are MDHEN and SYDVKM. The CDR3, as DNA: TGTGCCAGCAGTTTAAGGGCCCCCGGACAGGGCGGCTACACCTTC. As protein: CASSLRAPGQGGYTF.

J is TRBJ1-4 and V is TRBV9; D is uncertain. Looked up from germline, CDR1 is SGDLS and CDR2 is YYNGEE. Trimming removed 0 bases at V and 5 bases at J, with 8 bases between. This CDR3 has 14 residues. The CDR3 region has the DNA TGTGCCAGCAGCGTAGATGGCTCAAATGAAAAACTGTTTTTT. Translating it yields CASSVDGSNEKLFF.

This clone was seen only a few times. Sequence at one end of the junction differs from germline and may be a read error. This CDR3 is CASSRGTGLDTQYF. As DNA, the CDR3 is TGTGCTAGCAGCCGTGGGACAGGTCTAGATACGCAGTATTTT. This chain links TRBV7-7 with TRBJ2-3; the match to TRBD1 covers 8 bases. The germline V gene has CDR1 SSHAT and CDR2 FNYEAQ (reference sequence). The CDR3 is 14 residues long.

The chain links TRBV19 to TRBJ1-2; 7 nucleotides agree with TRBD1. Trimming cost V 4 bases and J 4 bases; bases outside gene matches: 9. CDR1 is LNHDA and CDR2 is SQIVND in the germline V gene (reference sequence). The CDR3 covers 15 residues. The CDR3 spells CASSTPLDRSYGYTF. The CDR3 coding sequence is TGTGCCAGTAGTACCCCCTTGGACAGGAGCTATGGCTACACCTTC.

V is TRBV4-3 and J is TRBJ2-7; 9 nucleotides agree with TRBD2. This CDR3 is built from 16 residues. Losses at the gene ends were 0 bases for V and 6 bases for J; bases not matched to a gene: 9. The germline V gene encodes CDR1 LGHNA and CDR2 YSLEER. CDR3 nucleotides: TGCGCCAGCAGCCAAGACCTTTTGGGACTAGCTAGCGAGCAGTACTTC. Translating it yields CASSQDLLGLASEQYF.